These 29 T cell receptor beta chains were all obtained from the same sample, sequenced in a study of response to subunit inactivated influenza vaccine. Each CDR3 protein is one row after TCRdb ran MiXCR on the RT-PCR reads. Of roughly 760,000 distinct CDR3 sequences in the sample, less than 25% were seen once. The starting material was PBMCs from blood, obtained 5 days after vaccination. The source is a man between 50 and 59 years old who received an inactivated influenza vaccine.

The chain couples TRBV7-9 to TRBJ2-6, with 11 bases lining up with TRBD1. CDR1 and CDR2 (germline): SEHNR, FQNEAQ (reference sequence). V shed 4 bases and J 1 base; nucleotides not matched to a gene: 3. The CDR3 has 17 residues. CDR3: CASSSGTGGSGANVLTF. CDR3 bases: TGTGCCAGCAGCTCCGGGACAGGGGGTTCTGGGGCCAACGTCCTGACTTTC.

J is TRBJ2-3 and V is TRBV18; D is ambiguous. The CDR3 extends over 14 amino acids. CDR1 KGHSH and CDR2 LQKENI come from the germline V gene. V was trimmed by 0 bases and J by 4 bases, leaving 8 bases between them. The CDR3 DNA is TGTGCCAGCTCACCACCGGGGAAGGCAGATACGCAGTATTTT. Translating gives CASSPPGKADTQYF.

The table lists this clonotype with many counts. This chain uses TRBV5-1 with TRBJ2-7; D gene unclear. Trimming left V 4 bases short and J 4 bases short, with 9 bases between. This CDR3 is 12 amino acids long. Germline CDR1 and CDR2: SGHRS and YFSETQ. The CDR3 nucleotides are TGCGCCAGCAGCCTGAATCTATACGAGCAGTACTTC. Translated: CASSLNLYEQYF.

This clonotype was counted a few times. This rearrangement joins TRBV24-1 to TRBJ2-2, with TRBD1 matching over 10 bases. CDR1 is KGHDR, CDR2 SFDVKD, per germline. The CDR3 is 14 residues long. V lost 5 bases to trimming and J lost 5 bases; unmatched junction nucleotides: 1. This chain's CDR3 is CATSADRGTGELFF. The CDR3 nucleotides are TGTGCCACCAGTGCGGACAGGGGGACCGGGGAGCTGTTTTTT.

For the CDR3, the DNA is TGTGCCAGCTCACCACTCGGGCCGGGGACAGATACGCAGTATTTT. This translates into CASSPLGPGTDTQYF. The chain combines TRBV18 with TRBJ2-3; a weak D match, TRBD2 (5 bases). Germline CDR1 and CDR2: KGHSH and LQKENI. This CDR3 spans 15 amino acids. Trimming pared 1 base from V and 3 bases from J, leaving 11 bases between.

This clonotype was observed a handful of times. CDR3 region: CSASGSASGSSSSYEQYF. The CDR3 DNA sequence: TGCAGTGCTAGTGGTTCGGCTAGCGGGAGCTCAAGCTCCTACGAGCAGTACTTC. The chain has TRBV20-1 and TRBJ2-7, with 10 positions matching TRBD2. CDR1 is DFQATT, CDR2 SNEGSKA, per germline (reference sequence). The CDR3 spans 18 residues. V lost 3 bases, J lost 0 bases, and 14 bases stayed unmatched.

This clonotype turned up a few times. CDR3 in amino acids: CASSFRAVGYEQYF. CDR3 nucleotides: TGTGCCAGCAGCTTCAGGGCGGTAGGCTACGAGCAGTACTTC. The chain is built from TRBV7-2 and TRBJ2-7, with a tentative D call TRBD1 (5 bases). V dropped 3 bases and J dropped 3 bases, with 12 bases sitting between them. The CDR3 extends over 14 amino acids. Germline CDR1 SGHTA, CDR2 FQGNSA.

The V and J genes are TRBV20-1 and TRBJ1-5; 9 bases match TRBD1. The CDR3 spans 14 residues. Germline lookup yields CDR1 DFQATT and CDR2 SNEGSKA (reference sequence). The V segment lost 6 bases and the J segment 3 bases; nucleotides outside the gene matches: 6. Here the CDR3 DNA reads TGCAGTGCCAAGACAGGGGGGGCCAATCAGCCCCAGCATTTT. It codes for CSAKTGGANQPQHF.

The V and J genes are TRBV7-3 and TRBJ2-7; D is unclear. CDR1 is SGHTA and CDR2 is FQGTGA in the germline V gene. V shed 0 bases and J shed 6 bases, with 12 bases lying between them. The CDR3 is 14 residues long. The CDR3 is CASSLTSLDGEQYF. In DNA, the CDR3 is TGTGCCAGCAGCTTAACCTCCCTCGACGGCGAGCAGTACTTC.

This clonotype was seen many times. The rearrangement links TRBV5-1 to TRBJ2-1, with 10 nucleotides matching TRBD2. The CDR3 runs to 15 residues. Trimming at V came to 3 bases and at J to 4 bases, leaving 4 bases not matched to a gene. CDR1 SGHRS and CDR2 YFSETQ come from the germline V gene. The CDR3 spells CASSSTSGNYNEQFF. As DNA, the CDR3 is TGCGCCAGCAGCTCTACTAGCGGGAATTACAATGAGCAGTTCTTC. Full variable domain (remainder filled in from reference TRBV5-1 and TRBJ2-1): KAGVTQTPRYLIKTRGQQVTLSCSPISGHRSVSWYQQTPGQGLQFLFEYFSETQRNKGNFPGRFSGRQFSNSRSEMNVSTLELGDSALYLCASSSTSGNYNEQFFGPGTRLTVL.

The chain is built from TRBV7-2 and TRBJ2-7; 15 bases agree with TRBD2. Germline CDR1 reads SGHTA; CDR2 reads FQGNSA. V lost 5 bases and J lost 4; bases outside the gene matches: 3. The CDR3 is 15 amino acids. CDR3 in amino acids: CASSRGTSGRYEQYF. CDR3 nucleotide sequence: TGTGCCAGCAGCCGAGGGACTAGCGGGAGGTACGAGCAGTACTTC.

This clonotype was counted only a few times. This chain links TRBV12-3 or TRBV12-4 with TRBJ1-6; possibly TRBD1 for D (5 bases). Trimming cost V 1 base and J 11 bases, with 21 bases left between them. The CDR3 has 17 amino acids. The DNA for the CDR3 is TGTGCCAGCAGTTTAGACGGGACCTTTGGAGCGGGCGCACCCCTCCACTTT. Protein sequence: CASSLDGTFGAGAPLHF.

This clonotype showed up just a few times. The CDR3 loop reads CSARGTGVRNSPLHF. Here the CDR3 DNA reads TGCAGTGCTAGAGGGACAGGGGTGCGGAATTCACCCCTCCACTTT. The chain is built from TRBV20-1 and TRBJ1-6, with 9 bases that match TRBD1. The CDR3 loop spans 15 amino acids. Trimming cost V 1 base and J 7 bases; bases outside gene matches: 5. CDR1 is DFQATT and CDR2 is SNEGSKA in the germline V gene (reference sequence).

The V gene is TRBV7-9, the J gene TRBJ1-2, with D possibly TRBD1 on 6 matching bases. The V gene's germline CDR1 is SEHNR and CDR2 FQNEAQ (reference sequence). This CDR3 has 13 residues. V lost 3 bases and J lost 8, with 13 bases in between. CDR3 region: CASSFQNREGYTF. CDR3 DNA: TGTGCCAGCAGCTTTCAGAACAGGGAAGGCTACACCTTC.

This clonotype was seen ten or more times. The chain joins TRBV7-2 to TRBJ2-7; 8 bases agree with TRBD2. This CDR3 has 15 amino acids. Germline V gene lookup returns CDR1 SGHTA and CDR2 FQGNSA. Unmatched junction bases numbered 8, after V lost 2 bases and J lost 5 bases. The CDR3 region has the DNA TGTGCCAGCAGCTTATACGGGAGGGCCGGTAACGAGCAGTACTTC. Amino acid sequence: CASSLYGRAGNEQYF.

The chain couples TRBV6-5 to TRBJ2-1; possibly TRBD1 or TRBD2 for D (5 bases each). In germline, CDR1 is MNHEY, CDR2 SVGAGI. Trimming removed 4 bases at V and 7 bases at J, with 14 bases between. The CDR3 totals 14 residues. The CDR3 is CASSSGLGGNEQFF. The CDR3 DNA is TGTGCCAGCAGTTCGGGGCTAGGCGGGAATGAGCAGTTCTTC.

The rearrangement links TRBV20-1 to TRBJ2-7; D is unresolved. This CDR3 is built from 13 residues. The ends were cut back, 1 base at V and 6 bases at J, with 13 bases in the middle. Per germline, CDR1 DFQATT and CDR2 SNEGSKA (reference sequence). The CDR3 is CSARVPLNGEQYF. In nucleotides, the CDR3 is TGCAGTGCTAGAGTCCCGTTGAACGGCGAGCAGTACTTC.

This clonotype was recorded many times. V gene TRBV20-1 combines with J gene TRBJ2-5, with D maybe TRBD1 (6 bases). Trimming left V 6 bases short and J 1 base short, with 18 bases between. CDR1 and CDR2 from the germline V gene are DFQATT and SNEGSKA (reference sequence). This CDR3 is built from 15 residues. The CDR3 spells CSAPDRQGTQETQYF. CDR3 nucleotides: TGCAGTGCCCCCGACAGGCAGGGGACCCAAGAGACCCAGTACTTC.

The sample holds a few counts of this clonotype. V usage is TRBV20-1 and J usage is TRBJ2-3; no reliable D call. The CDR3 sequence is 12 residues long. V lost 1 base to trimming and J lost 4 bases, with 6 bases between them. Looked up from germline, CDR1 is DFQATT and CDR2 is SNEGSKA (reference sequence). CDR3 nucleotides: TGCAGTGCTAGAGGGACCTCAGATACGCAGTATTTT. It translates to CSARGTSDTQYF.

CDR3 coding DNA: TGCAGTGCTAGAGATCGGCAGGCCGGAACAGATACGCAGTATTTT. Its translation: CSARDRQAGTDTQYF. The chain has TRBV20-1 and TRBJ2-3, with D hard to call. Germline CDR1 reads DFQATT; CDR2 reads SNEGSKA (reference sequence). CDR3 length equals 15 residues. Trimming took off 0 bases at V and 3 bases at J, with 13 bases between the two ends.

The chain is built from TRBV5-5 and TRBJ1-6; D is undetermined. The germline CDR1 and CDR2 sequences are SGHKS and YYEKEE (reference sequence). Trimming left V 5 bases short and J 6 bases short, with 15 bases between. The CDR3 is 15 residues long. The CDR3 protein is CASSSDPPGNSPLHF. CDR3 coding DNA: TGTGCCAGCAGTTCGGACCCTCCGGGTAATTCACCCCTCCACTTT. The variable domain in full, with the rest retrieved from reference TRBV5-5 and TRBJ1-6, is DAGVTQSPTHLIKTRGQQVTLRCSPISGHKSVSWYQQVLGQGPQFIFQYYEKEERGRGNFPDRFSARQFPNYSSELNVNALLLGDSALYLCASSSDPPGNSPLHFGNGTRLTVT.

J is TRBJ2-7 and V is TRBV4-1; D ambiguous. The V gene's germline CDR1 is MGHRA and CDR2 YSYEKL. V lost 0 bases and J lost 1, with 7 bases in between. The CDR3 sequence is 14 residues long. Here the CDR3 DNA reads TGCGCCAGCAGCCAAGATCAAAAGTCCTACGAGCAGTACTTC. This encodes CASSQDQKSYEQYF.

The rearrangement joins TRBV7-3 to TRBJ2-1, with 8 bases that match TRBD2. The germline V gene has CDR1 SGHTA and CDR2 FQGTGA. Trimming at V came to 1 base and at J to 3 bases, leaving 5 bases not matched to a gene. This CDR3 has 16 amino acids. CDR3 sequence reads: CASSLNGRAIYNEQFF. CDR3 bases: TGTGCCAGCAGCTTAAACGGGAGGGCCATCTACAATGAGCAGTTCTTC.

The chain employs TRBV9 and TRBJ2-7; tentatively, D is TRBD1 (5 bases). The ends were cut back, 0 bases at V and 7 bases at J, with 23 bases in the middle. Germline V gene lookup returns CDR1 SGDLS and CDR2 YYNGEE. CDR3 length equals 17 residues. The CDR3 spells CASSVGDRTLGVLEQYF. The CDR3 nucleotides are TGTGCCAGCAGCGTAGGAGATCGGACCTTAGGGGTTTTGGAGCAGTACTTC.

The chain recombines TRBV12-3 or TRBV12-4 with TRBJ1-1, with 8 positions matching TRBD1. Germline trimming cut 4 bases from V and 7 bases from J; bases unmatched to any gene: 5. The CDR3 runs 13 residues. The CDR3 spells CASSSSGGFEAFF. The CDR3 DNA follows: TGTGCCAGCAGTTCTTCAGGGGGCTTTGAAGCTTTCTTT.

In its sample, this clonotype was seen a few times. CDR3 sequence (DNA): TGTGCCAGCTCACCCCCATGGACTAGCGGGGGGAAAGAGACCCAGTACTTC. It specifies CASSPPWTSGGKETQYF. The chain recombines TRBV18 with TRBJ2-5; 14 bases agree with TRBD2. The CDR3 extends over 17 amino acids. J gave up 3 bases and V 3 bases, and 6 bases lay outside the gene matches. Germline CDR1 KGHSH, CDR2 LQKENI. The full variable domain, in which reference TRBV18 and TRBJ2-5 provide the parts outside the CDR3, is NAGVMQNPRHLVRRRGQEARLRCSPMKGHSHVYWYRQLPEEGLKFMVYLQKENIIDESGMPKERFSAEFPKEGPSILRIQQVVRGDSAAYFCASSPPWTSGGKETQYFGPGTRLLVL.

The sample holds one count of this clonotype. This chain links TRBV7-9 with TRBJ2-1, with TRBD2 matching 12 bases. V lost 4 bases to trimming and J lost 9 bases; unmatched junction nucleotides: 10. The CDR3 runs 16 residues. From germline, CDR1 is SEHNR and CDR2 FQNEAQ (reference sequence). In nucleotides, the CDR3 is TGTGCCAGCAGCTCAGAACTCCTAGCGGGAGGGCGTGAGCAGTTCTTC. Its protein product is CASSSELLAGGREQFF.

In this sample, this clonotype turned up a few times. The chain is built from TRBV12-3 or TRBV12-4 and TRBJ2-7; D may be TRBD2 (7 bases). Trimming removed 7 bases from V and 2 bases from J, with 18 bases in between. The CDR3 sequence is 15 residues long. CDR3 DNA sequence: TGTGCCAGCACCAAGGGGGGGGGTCCTCCCTACGAGCAGTACTTC. Translated: CASTKGGGPPYEQYF.

V usage is TRBV20-1 and J usage is TRBJ1-5, with D possibly TRBD1 on 6 matching bases. Germline values: CDR1 DFQATT, CDR2 SNEGSKA (reference sequence). Trimming took 4 bases from V and 3 from J, leaving 10 bases between them. The CDR3 extends over 13 amino acids. CDR3 amino acids: CSATGEDNQPQHF. Here the CDR3 DNA reads TGCAGTGCTACAGGGGAGGACAATCAGCCCCAGCATTTT.